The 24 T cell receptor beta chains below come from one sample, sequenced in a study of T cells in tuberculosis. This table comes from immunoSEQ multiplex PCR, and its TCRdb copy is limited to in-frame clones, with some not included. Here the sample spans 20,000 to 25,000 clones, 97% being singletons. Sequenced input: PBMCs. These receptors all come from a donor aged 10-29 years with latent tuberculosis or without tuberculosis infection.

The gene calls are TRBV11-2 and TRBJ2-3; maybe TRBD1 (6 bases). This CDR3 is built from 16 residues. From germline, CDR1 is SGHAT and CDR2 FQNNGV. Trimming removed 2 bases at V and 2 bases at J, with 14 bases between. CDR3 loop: CASSLFNRATTDTQYF. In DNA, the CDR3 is TGTGCCAGCAGCTTATTCAACAGGGCTACCACAGATACGCAGTATTTT.

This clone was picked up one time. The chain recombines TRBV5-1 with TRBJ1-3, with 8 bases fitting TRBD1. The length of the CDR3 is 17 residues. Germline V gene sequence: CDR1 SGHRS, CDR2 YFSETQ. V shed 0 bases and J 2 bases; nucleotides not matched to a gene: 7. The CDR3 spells CASSLAGRGLTGNTIYF. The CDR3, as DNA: TGCGCCAGCAGCTTGGCCGGCAGGGGGCTAACTGGAAACACCATATATTTT.

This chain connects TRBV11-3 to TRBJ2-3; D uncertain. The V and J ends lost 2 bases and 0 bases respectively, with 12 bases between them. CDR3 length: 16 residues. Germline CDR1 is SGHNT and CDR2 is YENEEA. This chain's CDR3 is CASSLLGQSSTDTQYF. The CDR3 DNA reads TGTGCCAGCAGCTTACTTGGGCAGAGTAGCACAGATACGCAGTATTTT.

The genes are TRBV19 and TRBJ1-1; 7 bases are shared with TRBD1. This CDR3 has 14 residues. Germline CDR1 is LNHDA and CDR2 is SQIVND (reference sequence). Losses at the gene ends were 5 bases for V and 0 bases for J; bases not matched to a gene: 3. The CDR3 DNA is TGTGCCAGTAGTTTACAGGGGATGAACACTGAAGCTTTCTTT. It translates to CASSLQGMNTEAFF.

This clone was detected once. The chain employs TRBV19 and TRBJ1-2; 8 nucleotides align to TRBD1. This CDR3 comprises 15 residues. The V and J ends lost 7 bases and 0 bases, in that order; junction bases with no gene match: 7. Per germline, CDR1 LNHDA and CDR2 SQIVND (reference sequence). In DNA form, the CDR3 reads TGTGCCAGTACCTGGACAGGGAGAGCTAACTATGGCTACACCTTC. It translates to CASTWTGRANYGYTF.

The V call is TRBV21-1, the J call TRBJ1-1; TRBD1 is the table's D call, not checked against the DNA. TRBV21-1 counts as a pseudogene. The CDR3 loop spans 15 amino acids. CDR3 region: CASSKYRDRNTEAFF. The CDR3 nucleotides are TGTGCCAGCAGCAAATACCGGGACAGGAACACTGAAGCTTTCTTT.

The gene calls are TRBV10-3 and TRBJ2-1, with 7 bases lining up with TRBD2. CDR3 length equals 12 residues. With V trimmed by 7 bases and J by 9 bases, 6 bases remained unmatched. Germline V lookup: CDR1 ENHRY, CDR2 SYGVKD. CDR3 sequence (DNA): TGTGCCATCAAGGGGACTACGGGTGAGCAGTTCTTC. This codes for CAIKGTTGEQFF.

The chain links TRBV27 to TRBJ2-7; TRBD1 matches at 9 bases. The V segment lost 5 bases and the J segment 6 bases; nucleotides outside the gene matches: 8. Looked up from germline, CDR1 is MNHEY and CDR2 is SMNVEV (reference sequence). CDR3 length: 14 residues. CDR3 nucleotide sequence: TGTGCCAGCAGTCCAGGGGACAGGGTCTCCGAGCAGTACTTC. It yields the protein CASSPGDRVSEQYF.

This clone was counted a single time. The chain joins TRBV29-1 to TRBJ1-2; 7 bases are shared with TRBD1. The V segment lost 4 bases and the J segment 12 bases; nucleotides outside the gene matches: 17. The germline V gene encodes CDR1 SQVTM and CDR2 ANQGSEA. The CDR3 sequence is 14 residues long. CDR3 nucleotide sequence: TGCAGCGTTGTTCGGAGGGGGCAAGCCGATTTCGACACCTTC. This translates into CSVVRRGQADFDTF.

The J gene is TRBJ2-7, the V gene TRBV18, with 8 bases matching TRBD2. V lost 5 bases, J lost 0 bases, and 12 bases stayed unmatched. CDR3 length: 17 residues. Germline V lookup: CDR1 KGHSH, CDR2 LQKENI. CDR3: CASSFTKGSGDSYEQYF. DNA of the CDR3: TGTGCCAGCTCATTTACCAAGGGTAGCGGGGACTCCTACGAGCAGTACTTC.

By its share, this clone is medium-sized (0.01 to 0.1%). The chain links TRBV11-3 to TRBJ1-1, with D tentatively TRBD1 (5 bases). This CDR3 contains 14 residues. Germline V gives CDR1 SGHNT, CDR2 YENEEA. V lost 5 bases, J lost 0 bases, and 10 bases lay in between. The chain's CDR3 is CASSPKGMNTEAFF. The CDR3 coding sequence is TGTGCCAGCAGCCCGAAGGGGATGAACACTGAAGCTTTCTTT.

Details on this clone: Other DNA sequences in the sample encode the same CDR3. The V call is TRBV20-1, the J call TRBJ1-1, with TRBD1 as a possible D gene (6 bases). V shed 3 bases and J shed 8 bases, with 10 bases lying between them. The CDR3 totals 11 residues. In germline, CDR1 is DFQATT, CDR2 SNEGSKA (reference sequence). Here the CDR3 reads CSASRGTEAFF. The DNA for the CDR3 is TGCAGTGCTAGTAGGGGGACCGAAGCTTTCTTT.

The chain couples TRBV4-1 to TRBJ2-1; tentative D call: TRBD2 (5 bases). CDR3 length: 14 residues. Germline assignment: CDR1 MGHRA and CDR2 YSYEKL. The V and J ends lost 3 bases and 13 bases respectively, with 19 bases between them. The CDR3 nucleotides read TGCGCCAGCAGCCATATACCCATAGCGAGTTTACAGTTCTTC. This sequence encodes CASSHIPIASLQFF.

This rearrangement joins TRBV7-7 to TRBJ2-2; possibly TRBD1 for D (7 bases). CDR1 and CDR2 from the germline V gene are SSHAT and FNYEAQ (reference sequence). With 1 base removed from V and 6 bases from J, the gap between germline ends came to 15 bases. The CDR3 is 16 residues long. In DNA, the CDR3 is TGTGCCAGCAGCTTAGATGGCGGCAGGGGGGCCGGGGAGCTGTTTTTT. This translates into CASSLDGGRGAGELFF.

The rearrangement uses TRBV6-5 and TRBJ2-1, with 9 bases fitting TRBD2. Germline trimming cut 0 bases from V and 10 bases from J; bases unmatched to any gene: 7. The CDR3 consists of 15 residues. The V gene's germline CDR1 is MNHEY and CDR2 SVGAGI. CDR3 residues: CASSYSRLAGNEQFF. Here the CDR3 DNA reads TGTGCCAGCAGTTACTCACGGCTAGCGGGAAACGAGCAGTTCTTC.

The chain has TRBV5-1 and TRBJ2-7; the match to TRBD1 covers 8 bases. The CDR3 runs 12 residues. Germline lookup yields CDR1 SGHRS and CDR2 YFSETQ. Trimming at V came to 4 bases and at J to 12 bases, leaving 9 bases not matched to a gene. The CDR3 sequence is CASSPGQGYGYF. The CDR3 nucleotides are TGCGCCAGCAGCCCAGGACAGGGATACGGGTACTTC.

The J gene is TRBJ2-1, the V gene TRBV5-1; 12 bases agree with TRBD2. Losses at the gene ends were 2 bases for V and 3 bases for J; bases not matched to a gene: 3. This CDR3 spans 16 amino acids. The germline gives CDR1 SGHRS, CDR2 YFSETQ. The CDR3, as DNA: TGCGCCAGCAGCTTCCCGGGACTAGCGGGCTACAATGAGCAGTTCTTC. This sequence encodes CASSFPGLAGYNEQFF.

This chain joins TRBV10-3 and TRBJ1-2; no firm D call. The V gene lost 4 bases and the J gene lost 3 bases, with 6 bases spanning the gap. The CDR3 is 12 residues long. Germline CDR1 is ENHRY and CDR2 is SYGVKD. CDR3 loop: CAISGPDYGYTF. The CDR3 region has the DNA TGTGCCATCAGTGGTCCGGACTATGGCTACACCTTC.

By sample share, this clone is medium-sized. The chain's CDR3 is CASGLETWGAEAFF. The CDR3 bases are TGTGCTAGTGGTTTGGAAACCTGGGGCGCTGAAGCTTTCTTT. The chain is built from TRBV12-5 and TRBJ1-1; D perhaps matches TRBD1 (5 bases). Germline lookup yields CDR1 LGHNT and CDR2 FRNRAP. There are 14 residues in the CDR3. The V gene lost 1 base and the J gene lost 6 bases, with 12 bases spanning the gap.

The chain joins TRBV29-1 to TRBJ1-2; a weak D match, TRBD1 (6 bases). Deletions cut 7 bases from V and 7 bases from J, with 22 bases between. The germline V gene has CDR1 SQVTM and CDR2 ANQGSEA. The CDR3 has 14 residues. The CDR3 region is CSAHRAGVESGYTF. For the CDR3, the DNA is TGCAGCGCTCACAGGGCAGGGGTGGAGAGTGGCTACACCTTC.

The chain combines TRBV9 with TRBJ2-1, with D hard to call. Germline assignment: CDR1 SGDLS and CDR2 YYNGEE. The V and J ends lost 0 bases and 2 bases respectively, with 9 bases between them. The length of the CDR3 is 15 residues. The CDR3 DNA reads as TGTGCCAGCAGCGTAGGAGCAGGCCCCTACAATGAGCAGTTCTTC. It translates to CASSVGAGPYNEQFF.

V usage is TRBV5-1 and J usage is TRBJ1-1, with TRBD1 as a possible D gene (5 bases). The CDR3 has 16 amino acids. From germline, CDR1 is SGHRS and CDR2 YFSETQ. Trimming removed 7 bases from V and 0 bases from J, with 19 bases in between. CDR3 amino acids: CASGADRGLMNTEAFF. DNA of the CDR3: TGCGCCAGCGGGGCCGATAGGGGCCTCATGAACACTGAAGCTTTCTTT.

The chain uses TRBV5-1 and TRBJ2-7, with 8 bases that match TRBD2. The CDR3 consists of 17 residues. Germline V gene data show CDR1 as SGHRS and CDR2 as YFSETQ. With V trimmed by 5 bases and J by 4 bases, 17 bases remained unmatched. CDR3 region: CASSSAGLAGGAYEQYF. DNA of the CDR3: TGCGCCAGCAGTTCCGCAGGACTAGCCGGGGGGGCTTACGAGCAGTACTTC.

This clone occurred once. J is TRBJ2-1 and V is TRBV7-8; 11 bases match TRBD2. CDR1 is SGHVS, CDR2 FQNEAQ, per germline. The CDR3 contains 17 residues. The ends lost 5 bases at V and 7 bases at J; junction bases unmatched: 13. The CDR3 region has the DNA TGTGCCAGCAGCCGTTCTAGCGGGGGGCCGTCTAGGAATGAGCAGTTCTTC. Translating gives CASSRSSGGPSRNEQFF.